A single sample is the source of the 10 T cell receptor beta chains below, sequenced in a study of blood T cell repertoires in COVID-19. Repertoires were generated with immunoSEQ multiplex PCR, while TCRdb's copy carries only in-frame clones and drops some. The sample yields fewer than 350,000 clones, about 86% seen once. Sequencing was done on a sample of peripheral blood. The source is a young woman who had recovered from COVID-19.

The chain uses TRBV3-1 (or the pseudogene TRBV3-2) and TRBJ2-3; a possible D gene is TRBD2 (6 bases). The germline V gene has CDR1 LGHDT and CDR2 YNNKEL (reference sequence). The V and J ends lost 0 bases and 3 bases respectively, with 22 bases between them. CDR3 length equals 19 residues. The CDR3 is CASSQDQEGAHLGTDTQYF. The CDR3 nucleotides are TGTGCCAGCAGCCAAGATCAGGAGGGTGCCCACCTCGGGACAGATACGCAGTATTTT.

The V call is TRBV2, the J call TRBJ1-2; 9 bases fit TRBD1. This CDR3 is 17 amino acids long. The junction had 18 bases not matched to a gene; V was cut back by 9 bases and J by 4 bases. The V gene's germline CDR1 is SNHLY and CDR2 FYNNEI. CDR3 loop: CARGAGQGPPESYGYTF. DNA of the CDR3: TGTGCCAGGGGGGCCGGACAGGGGCCTCCCGAGTCCTATGGCTACACCTTC.

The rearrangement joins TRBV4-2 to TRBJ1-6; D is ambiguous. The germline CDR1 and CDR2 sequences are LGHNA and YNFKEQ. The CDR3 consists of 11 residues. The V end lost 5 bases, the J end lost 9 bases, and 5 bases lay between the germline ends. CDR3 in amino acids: CASSTGSPLHF. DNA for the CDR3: TGTGCCAGCAGCACGGGTTCACCCCTCCACTTT.

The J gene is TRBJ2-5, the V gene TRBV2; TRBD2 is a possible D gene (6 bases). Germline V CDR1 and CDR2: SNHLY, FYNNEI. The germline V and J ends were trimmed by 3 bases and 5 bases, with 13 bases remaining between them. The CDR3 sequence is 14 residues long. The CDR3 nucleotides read TGTGCCAGCAGTGACGTATGGGAGGACGAGACCCAGTACTTC. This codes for CASSDVWEDETQYF.

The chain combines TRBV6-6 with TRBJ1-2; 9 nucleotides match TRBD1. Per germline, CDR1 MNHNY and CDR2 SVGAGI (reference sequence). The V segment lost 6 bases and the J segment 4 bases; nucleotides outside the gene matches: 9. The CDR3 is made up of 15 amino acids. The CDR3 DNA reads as TGTGCCAGCAGCCTACCCGGACAGGGGAGCTATGGCTACACCTTC. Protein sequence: CASSLPGQGSYGYTF.

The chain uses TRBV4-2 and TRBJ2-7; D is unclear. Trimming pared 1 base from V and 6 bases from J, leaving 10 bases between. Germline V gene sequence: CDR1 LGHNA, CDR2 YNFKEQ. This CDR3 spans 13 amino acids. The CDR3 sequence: CASSQGPYGEQYF. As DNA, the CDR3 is TGTGCCAGCAGCCAAGGTCCCTACGGCGAGCAGTACTTC.

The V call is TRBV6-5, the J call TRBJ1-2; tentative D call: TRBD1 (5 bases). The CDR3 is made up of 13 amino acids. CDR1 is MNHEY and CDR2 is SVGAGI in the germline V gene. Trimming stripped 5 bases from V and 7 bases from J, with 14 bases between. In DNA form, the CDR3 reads TGTGCCAGCAGTAGACGGGGGTGGGGTGGCTACACCTTC. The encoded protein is CASSRRGWGGYTF.

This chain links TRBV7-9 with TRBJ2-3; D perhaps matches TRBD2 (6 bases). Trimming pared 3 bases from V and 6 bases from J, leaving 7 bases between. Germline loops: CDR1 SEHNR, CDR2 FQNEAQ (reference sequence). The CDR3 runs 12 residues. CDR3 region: CASSFLADTQYF. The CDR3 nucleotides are TGTGCCAGCAGCTTTCTAGCGGATACGCAGTATTTT.

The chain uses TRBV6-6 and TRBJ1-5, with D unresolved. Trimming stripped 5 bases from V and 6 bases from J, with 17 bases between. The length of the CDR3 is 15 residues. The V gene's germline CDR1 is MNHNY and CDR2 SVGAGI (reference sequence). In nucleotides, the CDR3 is TGTGCCAGCAGTCCACACGCCGACATTTCTCAGCCCCAGCATTTT. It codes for CASSPHADISQPQHF.

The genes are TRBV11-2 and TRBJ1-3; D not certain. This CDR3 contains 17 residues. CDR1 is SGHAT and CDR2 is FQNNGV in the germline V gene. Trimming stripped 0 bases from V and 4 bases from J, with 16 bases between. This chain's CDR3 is CASSLEGSGRSGNTIYF. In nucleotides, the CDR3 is TGTGCCAGCAGCTTAGAGGGGTCGGGGAGGTCAGGAAACACCATATATTTT.